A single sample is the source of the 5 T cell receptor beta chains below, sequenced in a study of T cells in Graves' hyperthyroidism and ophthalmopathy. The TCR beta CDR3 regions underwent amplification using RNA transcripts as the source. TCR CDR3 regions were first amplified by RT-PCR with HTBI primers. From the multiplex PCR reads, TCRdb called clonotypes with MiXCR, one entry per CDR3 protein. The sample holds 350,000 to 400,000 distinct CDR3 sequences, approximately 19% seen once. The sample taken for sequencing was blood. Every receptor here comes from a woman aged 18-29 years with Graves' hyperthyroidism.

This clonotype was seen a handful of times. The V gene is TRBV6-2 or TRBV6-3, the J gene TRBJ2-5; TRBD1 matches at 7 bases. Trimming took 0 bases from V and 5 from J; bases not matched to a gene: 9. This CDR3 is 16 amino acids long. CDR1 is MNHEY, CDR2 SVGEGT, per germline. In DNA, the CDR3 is TGTGCCAGCAGTTACTCGCCGGGACAGATCCATGAGACCCAGTACTTC. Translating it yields CASSYSPGQIHETQYF.

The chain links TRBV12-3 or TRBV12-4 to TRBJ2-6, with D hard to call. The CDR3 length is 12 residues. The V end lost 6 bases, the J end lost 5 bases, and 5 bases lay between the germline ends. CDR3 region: CASSLWANVLTF. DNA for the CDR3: TGTGCCAGCAGCCTTTGGGCCAACGTCCTGACTTTC.

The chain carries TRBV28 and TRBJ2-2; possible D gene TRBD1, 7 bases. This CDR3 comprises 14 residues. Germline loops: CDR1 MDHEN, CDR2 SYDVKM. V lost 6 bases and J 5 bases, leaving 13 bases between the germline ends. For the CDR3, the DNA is TGTGCCAGCAGAACAGGGGAGGAGACCGGGGAGCTGTTTTTT. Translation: CASRTGEETGELFF.

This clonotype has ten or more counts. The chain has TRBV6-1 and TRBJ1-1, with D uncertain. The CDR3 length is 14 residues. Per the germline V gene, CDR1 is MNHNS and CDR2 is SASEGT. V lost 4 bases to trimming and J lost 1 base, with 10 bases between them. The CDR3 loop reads CASSVRMANTEAFF. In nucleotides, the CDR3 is TGTGCCAGCAGTGTGAGGATGGCGAACACTGAAGCTTTCTTT.

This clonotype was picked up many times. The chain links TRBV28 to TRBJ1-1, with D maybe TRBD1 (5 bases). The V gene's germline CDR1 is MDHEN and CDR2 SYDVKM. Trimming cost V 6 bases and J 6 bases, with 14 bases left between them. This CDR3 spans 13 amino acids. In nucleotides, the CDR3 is TGTGCCAGCAGGGGCCCCTGGGGGTCTGAAGCTTTCTTT. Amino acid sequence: CASRGPWGSEAFF. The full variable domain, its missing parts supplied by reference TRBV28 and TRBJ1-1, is DVKVTQSSRYLVKRTGEKVFLECVQDMDHENMFWYRQDPGLGLRLIYFSYDVKMKEKGDIPEGYSVSREKKERFSLILESASTNQTSMYLCASRGPWGSEAFFGQGTRLTVV.